One sample yielded the 14 T cell receptor beta chains listed below, sequenced in a study of CD8 T cells in Susac syndrome. Reverse transcription used about 0.5 to 1 ug RNA and random hexamers. MiXCR, run by TCRdb on the immunoSEQ multiplex PCR reads, gives a single entry per CDR3 protein. The table records about 430,000 distinct CDR3 sequences, approximately 85% of them present only once. The sample was CD8+ T cells from PBMCs. The receptors were sampled from a human donor with multiple sclerosis.

This chain uses TRBV7-6 with TRBJ2-7; D is undetermined. This CDR3 has 13 amino acids. CDR1 SGHVS and CDR2 FNYEAQ come from the germline V gene. Deletions cut 6 bases from V and 2 bases from J, with 11 bases between. CDR3 sequence reads: CASRSDETYEQYF. The CDR3 DNA follows: TGTGCCAGCAGGTCGGACGAAACCTACGAGCAGTACTTC.

The J gene is TRBJ2-3, the V gene TRBV28, with 7 bases that match TRBD1. This CDR3 contains 15 residues. The junction had 9 bases not matched to a gene; V was cut back by 6 bases and J by 3 bases. Germline V gene lookup returns CDR1 MDHEN and CDR2 SYDVKM. CDR3 sequence (DNA): TGTGCCAGCAGCCCCGGGACAGCTCTTACAGATACGCAGTATTTT. Translated: CASSPGTALTDTQYF.

V gene TRBV30 combines with J gene TRBJ1-5, with D perhaps matching TRBD1 (6 bases). This CDR3 spans 13 amino acids. V lost 1 base, J lost 7 bases, and 11 bases lay in between. Per the germline V gene, CDR1 is GTSNPN and CDR2 is SVGIG (reference sequence). CDR3 nucleotides: TGTGCCTGGAGTGAAACAGGGACCCAGCCCCAGCATTTT. Its translation is CAWSETGTQPQHF.

This chain connects TRBV29-1 to TRBJ1-2; 9 bases agree with TRBD1. Germline loops: CDR1 SQVTM, CDR2 ANQGSEA. The CDR3 runs 14 residues. Trimming cost V 4 bases and J 2 bases; bases outside gene matches: 5. The CDR3 nucleotides read TGCAGCGTTGCCGAACAGGGGGCGAACTATGGCTACACCTTC. Encoded protein: CSVAEQGANYGYTF.

This chain joins TRBV5-1 and TRBJ1-2; D may be TRBD1 (5 bases). The CDR3 spans 15 residues. Trimming removed 0 bases from V and 4 bases from J, with 13 bases in between. Germline CDR1 and CDR2: SGHRS and YFSETQ. CDR3: CASSLGRGVPYGYTF. Here the CDR3 DNA reads TGCGCCAGCAGCTTGGGACGGGGGGTTCCCTATGGCTACACCTTC. Drawing the rest from reference TRBV5-1 and TRBJ1-2, the complete variable domain is KAGVTQTPRYLIKTRGQQVTLSCSPISGHRSVSWYQQTPGQGLQFLFEYFSETQRNKGNFPGRFSGRQFSNSRSEMNVSTLELGDSALYLCASSLGRGVPYGYTFGSGTRLTVV.

This clonotype was recorded once. The gene calls are TRBV7-9 and TRBJ2-1; D possibly corresponds to TRBD1 (5 bases). This CDR3 is 15 amino acids long. CDR1 is SEHNR and CDR2 is FQNEAQ in the germline V gene (reference sequence). V was trimmed by 6 bases and J by 8 bases, leaving 20 bases between them. CDR3 DNA sequence: TGTGCCAGCAGTCCCCCTGGGGCCGCCCCCCATGAGCAGTTCTTC. Amino acid sequence: CASSPPGAAPHEQFF. The full variable domain, its missing parts supplied by reference TRBV7-9 and TRBJ2-1, is DTGVSQNPRHKITKRGQNVTFRCDPISEHNRLYWYRQTLGQGPEFLTYFQNEAQLEKSRLLSDRFSAERPKGSFSTLEIQRTEQGDSAMYLCASSPPGAAPHEQFFGPGTRLTVL.

V usage is TRBV29-1 and J usage is TRBJ2-1; D not resolved. The V gene's germline CDR1 is SQVTM and CDR2 ANQGSEA. This CDR3 is 12 amino acids long. V gave up 4 bases and J gave up 16 bases, with 20 bases separating them. DNA of the CDR3: TGCAGCGTTGTTGACTCCTACAATGAGCGTTTCTTC. Its protein is CSVVDSYNERFF.

The chain recombines TRBV20-1 with TRBJ2-2; TRBD1 is a possible D gene (5 bases). The CDR3 is made up of 20 amino acids. The germline V gene encodes CDR1 DFQATT and CDR2 SNEGSKA (reference sequence). V lost 0 bases to trimming and J lost 3 bases, with 26 bases between them. CDR3 in DNA: TGCAGTGCTAGAGAATGGGATCCCGAGTCTCCTCTCAGGGACACCGGGGAGCTGTTTTTT. Translating gives CSAREWDPESPLRDTGELFF.

This clonotype turned up a few times. The V and J genes are TRBV5-1 and TRBJ2-1; 9 bases are shared with TRBD1. V dropped 4 bases and J dropped 2; count of bases not matched to a gene: 4. Germline CDR1 and CDR2: SGHRS and YFSETQ. The CDR3 consists of 15 residues. The DNA for the CDR3 is TGCGCCAGCAGCCTGGGACAGGGTACCTACAATGAGCAGTTCTTC. This translates into CASSLGQGTYNEQFF.

This sequence joins TRBV7-6 and TRBJ2-5; 8 positions match TRBD1. The length of the CDR3 is 14 residues. CDR1 is SGHVS, CDR2 FNYEAQ, per germline. J lost 4 bases, V lost 6 bases, and 7 bases had no gene match. The CDR3 sequence is CASSWTGPLETQYF. CDR3 DNA sequence: TGTGCCAGCAGTTGGACAGGGCCGTTAGAGACCCAGTACTTC.

J is TRBJ2-7 and V is TRBV6-1; 8 bases are shared with TRBD1. CDR1 is MNHNS, CDR2 SASEGT, per germline. V was pared by 1 base and J by 2 bases, with 4 bases of the junction left unmatched. This CDR3 contains 15 residues. The DNA of the CDR3 is TGTGCCAGCAGTGAAGGGACAGGGATTGCCTACGAGCAGTACTTC. Its protein is CASSEGTGIAYEQYF.

This rearrangement joins TRBV6-1 to TRBJ2-5; 7 bases line up with TRBD1. J lost 5 bases, V lost 4 bases, and 7 bases had no gene match. Germline V gene data show CDR1 as MNHNS and CDR2 as SASEGT. The CDR3 is 14 amino acids. The CDR3 sequence: CASSGRTGWETQYF. The CDR3 DNA reads TGTGCCAGCAGTGGCCGGACAGGCTGGGAGACCCAGTACTTC.

This chain uses TRBV7-3 with TRBJ1-1, with D possibly being TRBD1 (5 bases). With 5 bases removed from V and 1 base from J, the gap between germline ends came to 14 bases. The CDR3 covers 15 residues. CDR1 and CDR2 (germline): SGHTA, FQGTGA. The CDR3 loop reads CASSRIRGGNTEAFF. The CDR3 DNA is TGTGCCAGCAGCCGTATAAGGGGCGGGAACACTGAAGCTTTCTTT.

The rearrangement links TRBV6-5 to TRBJ2-7, with D perhaps assigned TRBD1 or TRBD2 (5 bases each). V was shortened by 0 bases and J by 5 bases, with 14 bases between the two germline ends. CDR1 and CDR2 (germline): MNHEY, SVGAGI. The CDR3 totals 15 residues. The CDR3 protein is CASSYSIGAGDEQYF. As DNA, the CDR3 is TGTGCCAGCAGTTACTCCATCGGGGCTGGGGACGAGCAGTACTTC.